This TCR beta chain appears in the sequencing data of a study of shared clonotypes between healthy human individuals. Method: immunoSEQ multiplex PCR; TCRdb's copy keeps in-frame clones and lacks some. This sample has about half a million clones, with 70% to 85% found just once. As to this clone: The antigen is undetermined.

This CDR3 comprises 13 residues. In germline, CDR1 is SEHNR, CDR2 FQNEAQ (reference sequence). The V end was cut by 3 bases, the J end by 8 bases, with 8 bases between. Whole-study results and caveats: Collection of samples was limited to blood; tissue repertoires likely differ. Donors were few, which limited the genetic and exposure-history diversity represented.

This chain links TRBV7-9 with TRBJ1-6; D not certain. Specimen: PBMCs. The clonotype comes from a woman between 40 and 50 years old in good health. Some clones in this sample may be carry-over from other donors' samples. This CDR3 is CASSLFSDSPLHF. The CDR3 DNA sequence: TGTGCCAGCAGCTTGTTTAGTGATTCACCCCTCCACTTT.